Below are 24 T cell receptor beta chains sequenced from a single sample in a study of shared clonotypes between healthy human individuals. The data were produced by immunoSEQ multiplex PCR, yet TCRdb's version contains in-frame clones alone and is incomplete. Of around 430,000 clones in the sample, roughly 77% are singletons; the top ten hold around 13%. The specimen was PBMCs. These TCRs come from a woman aged 40 to 50 in good health. Some clones in this sample may be carry-over from other donors' samples.

The CDR3 nucleotides are TGTGCCATCAGTGATCCTGGGATGTCTAACTATGGCTACACCTTC. Encoded protein: CAISDPGMSNYGYTF. The chain recombines TRBV10-3 with TRBJ1-2; no firm D call. The V gene lost 3 bases and the J gene lost 0 bases, with 11 bases spanning the gap. The CDR3 has 15 residues. In germline, CDR1 is ENHRY, CDR2 SYGVKD.

The rearrangement joins TRBV6-7 to TRBJ2-5; 9 positions agree with TRBD2. Being an ORF, TRBV6-7 has a function that is uncertain. V dropped 3 bases and J dropped 0; count of bases not matched to a gene: 2. CDR3 length: 15 residues. CDR3 nucleotides: TGTGCCAGCAGTTATATAGCGGGGGACCAAGAGACCCAGTACTTC. It is translated as CASSYIAGDQETQYF.

The rearrangement joins TRBV5-1 to TRBJ2-1, with unresolved D. Germline V lookup: CDR1 SGHRS, CDR2 YFSETQ. The V gene lost 0 bases and the J gene lost 8 bases, with 9 bases spanning the gap. The CDR3 loop spans 13 amino acids. The CDR3 is CASSLVLGYEQFF. DNA for the CDR3: TGCGCCAGCAGCTTGGTATTGGGATATGAGCAGTTCTTC.

A note on this clone: Given a far larger clone just one base away, this is likely a sequencing read error. The rearrangement joins TRBV27 to TRBJ2-5, with 9 bases lining up with TRBD1. V shed 2 bases, J shed 13 bases, and the junction held 8 bases outside the gene matches. This CDR3 is built from 13 residues. Germline CDR1 reads MNHEY; CDR2 reads SMNVEV (reference sequence). Written as DNA, the CDR3 is TGTGCCAGCAGTTTAGGGACAGGGTACGAGCGGTACTTC. Translation: CASSLGTGYERYF.

The rearrangement joins TRBV18 to TRBJ2-1, with a tentative D call TRBD2 (6 bases). The V end lost 1 base, the J end lost 7 bases, and 8 bases lay between the germline ends. The CDR3 spans 13 residues. CDR1 and CDR2 from the germline V gene are KGHSH and LQKENI. The DNA of the CDR3 is TGTGCCAGCTCACCACAACGGGAGAATGAGCAGTTCTTC. Translating it yields CASSPQRENEQFF.

CDR3 sequence reads: CASRASSGSTDTQYF. Written as DNA, the CDR3 is TGTGCCAGCAGAGCCTCTAGCGGGAGTACAGATACGCAGTATTTT. The chain is built from TRBV6-1 and TRBJ2-3, with TRBD2 matching over 10 bases. Trimming removed 6 bases from V and 3 bases from J; junction bases left unmatched: 6. The CDR3 extends over 15 amino acids. CDR1 is MNHNS and CDR2 is SASEGT in the germline V gene.

V gene TRBV2 combines with J gene TRBJ2-7, with D hard to call. Germline V gene lookup returns CDR1 SNHLY and CDR2 FYNNEI. Trimming took off 6 bases at V and 0 bases at J, with 12 bases between the two ends. This CDR3 region has 14 residues. Written as DNA, the CDR3 is TGTGCCAGCAGCCCTGCACTTTCCTCCTACGAGCAGTACTTC. Translating gives CASSPALSSYEQYF.

V usage is TRBV7-3 and J usage is TRBJ2-2, with D tentatively TRBD2 (6 bases). Trimming took 5 bases from V and 2 from J, leaving 12 bases between them. Per the germline V gene, CDR1 is SGHTA and CDR2 is FQGTGA. The CDR3 sequence is 15 residues long. The DNA for the CDR3 is TGTGCCAGCAGCCCCGTCGGGGGAAACACCGGGGAGCTGTTTTTT. It is translated as CASSPVGGNTGELFF.

The chain couples TRBV6-1 to TRBJ1-5; maybe TRBD1 (6 bases). The germline gives CDR1 MNHNS, CDR2 SASEGT. V was pared by 10 bases and J by 6 bases, with 13 bases between. The CDR3 runs to 12 residues. The chain's CDR3 is CAISTGLQPQHF. The CDR3 nucleotides read TGTGCCATATCAACAGGGCTTCAGCCCCAGCATTTT.

Comment on this clone: This sample includes further DNA sequences coding for the same CDR3. The chain links TRBV10-1 to TRBJ1-1; D unresolved. The CDR3 covers 14 residues. Looked up from germline, CDR1 is WNHNN and CDR2 is SYGVQD (reference sequence). Trimming removed 6 bases from V and 1 base from J, with 12 bases in between. The CDR3 DNA follows: TGCGCCAGCAGCATAACAAAGAGGAACACTGAAGCTTTCTTT. Protein: CASSITKRNTEAFF.

About this clone: It may be a read error: a sequence one base away is much more abundant. This sample also contains other DNA sequences that code for the same CDR3. The rearrangement joins TRBV7-2 to TRBJ2-3; D gene ambiguous. V was clipped by 3 bases and J by 2 bases, with 6 bases between them. The germline V gene encodes CDR1 SGHTA and CDR2 FQGNSA. This CDR3 comprises 13 residues. The CDR3 bases are TGTGCCAGCAGCTTGGTGAACACAGATACGCAGTATTTT. Its protein product is CASSLVNTDTQYF.

The chain is built from TRBV27 and TRBJ1-1, with unresolved D. Germline CDR1 MNHEY, CDR2 SMNVEV (reference sequence). CDR3 size: 14 residues. V was pared by 4 bases and J by 1 base, with 10 bases between. The CDR3 is CASSSPTKNTEAFF. CDR3 nucleotides: TGTGCCAGCAGTTCTCCCACCAAGAACACTGAAGCTTTCTTT.

On this clone itself: Its ends do not fully match the called genes, so a read error is possible. The V call is TRBV7-7, the J call TRBJ1-2; 7 nucleotides align to TRBD1. Germline assignment: CDR1 SSHAT and CDR2 FNYEAQ (reference sequence). The CDR3 extends over 15 amino acids. CDR3 sequence: CASSLETGWGYGYTF. CDR3 coding DNA: TGTGCTAGCAGTCTAGAGACAGGGTGGGGCTATGGCTACACCTTC.

This clone was detected a few times. The chain is built from TRBV11-3 and TRBJ2-3, with 7 bases that match TRBD2. Trimming took 5 bases from V and 4 from J; bases not matched to a gene: 9. The germline V gene has CDR1 SGHNT and CDR2 YENEEA. The CDR3 has 15 residues. CDR3 bases: TGTGCCAGCAGCGTAGCGGGCCAAAGGGCAGATACGCAGTATTTT. Protein: CASSVAGQRADTQYF.

The chain carries TRBV2 and TRBJ2-6, with no clear D. This CDR3 has 15 residues. The germline V gene encodes CDR1 SNHLY and CDR2 FYNNEI. V dropped 3 bases and J dropped 0 bases, with 6 bases sitting between them. As DNA, the CDR3 is TGTGCCAGCAGTGATCGGTTCTCTGGGGCCAACGTCCTGACTTTC. It yields the protein CASSDRFSGANVLTF.

This sequence joins TRBV25-1 and TRBJ2-5, with a weak D call TRBD2 (6 bases). In germline, CDR1 is MGHDK, CDR2 SYGVNS. V shed 4 bases and J shed 4 bases, with 13 bases lying between them. The CDR3 sequence is 14 residues long. The CDR3 is CASSGLGEAETQYF. CDR3 sequence (DNA): TGTGCCAGCAGTGGACTAGGGGAGGCAGAGACCCAGTACTTC.

The chain links TRBV2 to TRBJ2-5; TRBD1 might be the D (8 bases). The V gene's germline CDR1 is SNHLY and CDR2 FYNNEI. V was shortened by 5 bases and J by 11 bases, with 15 bases between the two germline ends. There are 12 residues in the CDR3. The CDR3 region is CASSQGAGEQYF. As DNA, the CDR3 is TGTGCCAGCAGTCAGGGGGCGGGAGAGCAGTACTTC.

The chain is built from TRBV5-1 and TRBJ2-5; D possibly matches TRBD1 or TRBD2 (6 bases each). The ends were cut back, 6 bases at V and 5 bases at J, with 14 bases in the middle. There are 13 residues in the CDR3. From germline, CDR1 is SGHRS and CDR2 YFSETQ. CDR3 residues: CASNLGGRETQYF. The DNA for the CDR3 is TGCGCCAGCAATTTGGGGGGCCGGGAGACCCAGTACTTC. The entire variable domain, with the rest obtained from reference TRBV5-1 and TRBJ2-5, is as follows: KAGVTQTPRYLIKTRGQQVTLSCSPISGHRSVSWYQQTPGQGLQFLFEYFSETQRNKGNFPGRFSGRQFSNSRSEMNVSTLELGDSALYLCASNLGGRETQYFGPGTRLLVL.

V usage is TRBV10-2 and J usage is TRBJ2-5, with 10 bases matching TRBD2. Trimming removed 7 bases from V and 2 bases from J; junction bases left unmatched: 19. This CDR3 is 19 amino acids long. Germline loops: CDR1 WSHSY, CDR2 SAAADI. The CDR3 DNA reads TGCGCCAGCACCCGGGGGCTAGCGGGAGTGCGAGGAGGGCAAGAGACCCAGTACTTC. Translated: CASTRGLAGVRGGQETQYF.

CDR3 in amino acids: CAWSAGQGFIQYF. CDR3 sequence (DNA): TGTGCCTGGAGTGCGGGACAGGGGTTCATTCAGTACTTC. The genes are TRBV30 and TRBJ2-4; 10 bases agree with TRBD1. V lost 1 base to trimming and J lost 9 bases; unmatched junction nucleotides: 3. In germline, CDR1 is GTSNPN, CDR2 SVGIG (reference sequence). CDR3 length: 13 residues.

This clone was seen just once. This chain connects TRBV5-4 to TRBJ2-1, with D possibly being TRBD2 (6 bases). V shed 0 bases and J shed 0 bases, with 10 bases lying between them. The CDR3 loop spans 16 amino acids. Per the germline V gene, CDR1 is SGHNT and CDR2 is YYREEE (reference sequence). CDR3 sequence (DNA): TGTGCCAGCAGCTTGGTCGTGGGACTCTCCTACAATGAGCAGTTCTTC. Translated, it gives CASSLVVGLSYNEQFF.

This chain connects TRBV25-1 to TRBJ2-1; D is uncertain. V was cut by 4 bases and J by 5 bases, with 15 bases left in between. This CDR3 is 15 amino acids long. CDR1 is MGHDK and CDR2 is SYGVNS in the germline V gene. The CDR3 DNA reads as TGTGCCAGCAGTGCATTATGGCTCTTGGACAATGAGCAGTTCTTC. It is translated as CASSALWLLDNEQFF.

The rearrangement uses TRBV5-6 and TRBJ2-1; 9 bases line up with TRBD2. There are 16 residues in the CDR3. Germline assignment: CDR1 SGHDT and CDR2 YYEEEE. The V gene end was trimmed by 0 bases and the J gene end by 7 bases; junction bases not matched to a gene: 8. The CDR3 region is CASSLAGVAGVNEQFF. The CDR3 DNA is TGTGCCAGCAGCTTGGCCGGAGTAGCGGGGGTGAATGAGCAGTTCTTC.

The chain joins TRBV29-1 to TRBJ1-1; D is ambiguous. The V end lost 4 bases, the J end lost 4 bases, and 7 bases lay between the germline ends. The CDR3 spans 11 residues. CDR1 is SQVTM and CDR2 is ANQGSEA in the germline V gene. DNA of the CDR3: TGCAGCGTTGTGCGGGGCACTGAAGCTTTCTTT. This translates into CSVVRGTEAFF.